A selection of T cell receptor beta chains follows, all from one sample in a study of Ad26.COV2.S vaccination and SARS-CoV-2 variants. Generated by immunoSEQ multiplex PCR, the TCRdb table keeps only in-frame clones and is missing some. In the table there are 300,000 to 400,000 clones, 65% to 90% of which are singletons. The sequencing here drew on peripheral blood, taken in a trial of Ad26.COV2.S vaccine versus placebo. The receptors stem from a person aged 18-60 years who received the Ad26.COV2.S COVID-19 vaccine or a placebo. CDR3s include the opening cysteine and the closing phenylalanine or tryptophan. Fields, in order: clone size, V gene, J gene, D gene, CDR3 DNA, CDR3 protein. The D gene is left open where the match is weak. The listing skips clone size in some rows; elsewhere it reads once, few, many or a size class.

>once|TRBV25-1|TRBJ2-7|NA
TGTGCCAGCAGTGAGCTCAAAACAGGGGGGGGTGAGCAGTACTTC
CASSELKTGGGEQYF
>NA|TRBV10-3|TRBJ1-1|NA
TGTGCCATCAGTGAGACTAGGGGACTGGGCACTGAAGCTTTCTTT
CAISETRGLGTEAFF
>NA|TRBV11-2|TRBJ1-5|NA
TGTGCCAGCAGCTTATGGGGCGATCAGCCCCAGCATTTT
CASSLWGDQPQHF
>NA|TRBV5-1|TRBJ2-1|TRBD1
TGCGCCAGCAGCTTAGTACAGGGGGCTACGACCTACAATGAGCAGTTCTTC
CASSLVQGATTYNEQFF
>NA|TRBV20-1|TRBJ1-1|NA
TGCAGTGCTACTTTTAACACTGAAGCTTTCTTT
CSATFNTEAFF
>NA|TRBV2|TRBJ2-3|TRBD1
TGTGCCAGCAGTGGGACAGGGGGCGATACGCAGTATTTT
CASSGTGGDTQYF
>NA|TRBV7-2|TRBJ1-6|NA
TGTGCCAGCAGCTTATGGATCTCGGGAGGGAATCTGGAACCCCTCCACTTT
CASSLWISGGNLEPLHF
>NA|TRBV6-6|TRBJ1-2|NA
TGTGCCAGCAGCACCGGGAACTATGGCTACACCTTC
CASSTGNYGYTF
>NA|TRBV5-1|TRBJ2-3|TRBD2
TGCGCCAGCAGCTTAGGGTTAGCGGGGTTGTCAGATACGCAGTATTTT
CASSLGLAGLSDTQYF
>NA|TRBV11-2|TRBJ2-1|TRBD2
TGTGCCAGCCTCCTCGGGGGGGCCTACAATGAGCAGTTCTTC
CASLLGGAYNEQFF
>NA|TRBV5-6|TRBJ2-7|NA
TGTGCCAGCAGCTTTATCCAGGGCCAATACTACGAGCAGTACTTC
CASSFIQGQYYEQYF
>NA|TRBV9|TRBJ1-2|TRBD1
TGTGCCAGCAGCGACGGGACAGTCGACTATGGCTACACCTTC
CASSDGTVDYGYTF
>NA|TRBV6-2/TRBV6-3|TRBJ2-7|TRBD1
TGTGCCAGCAGTTCGGGACAGGGATACGAGCAGTACTTC
CASSSGQGYEQYF
>few|TRBV7-7|TRBJ2-1|NA
TGTGCCAGCAGCCCCAATACTCTGAGCTCCTACAATGAGCAGTTCTTC
CASSPNTLSSYNEQFF
>once|TRBV10-3|TRBJ1-6|NA
TGTGCCATCAGTGAGTCAGGGCAGGGGACTTCACCCCTCCACTTT
CAISESGQGTSPLHF
>NA|TRBV5-1|TRBJ2-5|TRBD1
TGCGCCAGCAGCCTGGGACCTAGCCGGGGACAGGGATCTTTGGAGACCCAGTACTTC
CASSLGPSRGQGSLETQYF
>few|TRBV2|TRBJ1-2|NA
TGTGCCAGCAGTCTCCCCGGGACTGGTGGCTACACCTTC
CASSLPGTGGYTF
>NA|TRBV6-5|TRBJ2-2|NA
TGTGCCAGCAGGGGAACAGGGTTGGGCGGGGAGCTGTTTTTT
CASRGTGLGGELFF
>NA|TRBV10-3|TRBJ1-2|NA
TGTGCCATCATCGCCGGGAATGGCTACACCTTC
CAIIAGNGYTF
>NA|TRBV4-3|TRBJ2-1|NA
TGCGCCAGCAGCCAAGACCCCACCCCGGGAGTAAAGTACAATGAGCAGTTCTTC
CASSQDPTPGVKYNEQFF
>NA|TRBV24-1|TRBJ1-2|NA
TGTGCCACCAGTGATTTCAGTAACTATGGCTACACCTTC
CATSDFSNYGYTF
>NA|TRBV28|TRBJ2-7|NA
TGTGCCAGCAGGGGGCGGGAAACCTACGAGCAGTACTTC
CASRGRETYEQYF
>NA|TRBV5-8|TRBJ1-5|NA
TGTGCCAGCAGCCCCCGGGTCGGCAATCAGCCCCAGCATTTT
CASSPRVGNQPQHF
>NA|TRBV30|TRBJ2-7|TRBD2
TGTGCCGGGGGGGAGAATAACTACGAGCAGTACTTC
CAGGENNYEQYF
>NA|TRBV5-1|TRBJ2-3|NA
TGCGCCAGCTTCCCCATGGGGGGACGGGGCACAGATACGCAGTATTTT
CASFPMGGRGTDTQYF
>NA|TRBV5-4|TRBJ2-2|TRBD1
TGTGCCAGCAGCGCGCCGGGACAGGGGGCGGTCGGGGAGCTGTTTTTT
CASSAPGQGAVGELFF
>NA|TRBV9|TRBJ2-7|TRBD2
TGTGCCAGCAGCGGAACGGGAGGTCCCTACGAGCAGTACTTC
CASSGTGGPYEQYF
>NA|TRBV3-1/TRBV3-2|TRBJ1-1|TRBD1
TGTGCCAGCAGCCCCCGGGACAGGCCTAACACTGAAGCTTTCTTT
CASSPRDRPNTEAFF
>many|TRBV4-2|TRBJ1-3|NA
TGTGCCAGCAGCCAAGATGTCGTAGGCTCTGGAAACACCATATATTTT
CASSQDVVGSGNTIYF
>NA|TRBV19|TRBJ1-1|NA
TGTGCCAGTAGTATGTTGGGTTTGCCGCTGAACACTGAAGCTTTCTTT
CASSMLGLPLNTEAFF
>NA|TRBV7-9|TRBJ2-7|NA
TGTGCCAGCAGCTCAAAGGGGACTTCCCACAACGAGCAGTACTTC
CASSSKGTSHNEQYF
>NA|TRBV3-1/TRBV3-2|TRBJ1-2|NA
TGTGCCAGCAGCCAGGGACGCGCGGGCGGCTACACCTTC
CASSQGRAGGYTF
>NA|TRBV19|TRBJ1-2|NA
TGTGCCAGTAGTATTCGGGAGGACTATGGCTACACCTTC
CASSIREDYGYTF
>NA|TRBV19|TRBJ2-5|NA
TGTGCCAGTAGTATAGGGACGTCGAAGACCCAGTACTTC
CASSIGTSKTQYF
>NA|TRBV2|TRBJ2-2|TRBD1
TGTGCCAGCAACAGGGAGCGACAGGGATCGAACACCGGGGAGCTGTTTTTT
CASNRERQGSNTGELFF
>NA|TRBV5-5|TRBJ2-6|NA
TGTGCCAGCAGCCTAAGGGACAACTCTGGGGCCAACGTCCTGACTTTC
CASSLRDNSGANVLTF
>NA|TRBV6-2/TRBV6-3|TRBJ2-1|NA
TGTGCCAGCAGTTACGGGCTAGACCCCTACAATGAGCAGTTCTTC
CASSYGLDPYNEQFF
>NA|TRBV6-5|TRBJ2-5|TRBD2
TGTGCCAGCAGACCTAGCGGAGGAGAGACCCAGTACTTC
CASRPSGGETQYF
>NA|TRBV5-1|TRBJ2-3|NA
TGCGCCAGCAGCCACGGACGGGGGTTCGTCACAGATACGCAGTATTTT
CASSHGRGFVTDTQYF
>NA|TRBV5-1|TRBJ2-7|TRBD2
TGCGCCAGCAGCCCTAGCGGGAGGGCGAATTGGCAGTACTTC
CASSPSGRANWQYF
>NA|TRBV25-1|TRBJ2-4|NA
TGTGCCAGCAGTATGACTGCCGGAAACATTCAGTACTTC
CASSMTAGNIQYF